A single sample is the source of the 14 T cell receptor beta chains below, sequenced in a study of shared clonotypes between healthy human individuals. The method was immunoSEQ multiplex PCR; TCRdb's version includes in-frame clones alone and lacks a portion of them. The sample yields millions of clones, over 85% seen once. The sample was naive CD4+ T cells sorted from blood. Subset meaning: CD45RA+ positively selected. The receptors were gathered from a young man in good health.

V is TRBV19 and J is TRBJ2-2; tentatively, D is TRBD2 (5 bases). V dropped 6 bases and J dropped 5 bases, with 7 bases sitting between them. Germline CDR1 LNHDA, CDR2 SQIVND (reference sequence). The CDR3 totals 12 residues. CDR3 DNA: TGTGCCAGTAGACCGGGAACCGGGGAGCTGTTTTTT. As protein: CASRPGTGELFF.

The chain carries TRBV10-3 and TRBJ2-5; D tentatively fits TRBD1 or TRBD2 (6 bases each). Germline V gives CDR1 ENHRY, CDR2 SYGVKD. V lost 3 bases to trimming and J lost 5 bases, with 25 bases between them. The CDR3 extends over 18 amino acids. The CDR3 loop is CAISDWGAPGTSHETQYF. The CDR3 nucleotides are TGTGCCATCAGTGATTGGGGGGCGCCGGGCACTAGCCACGAGACCCAGTACTTC.

The chain employs TRBV5-1 and TRBJ1-4, with TRBD1 matching over 10 bases. This CDR3 is built from 15 residues. V lost 3 bases to trimming and J lost 7 bases; unmatched junction nucleotides: 6. Germline V gives CDR1 SGHRS, CDR2 YFSETQ. CDR3 sequence: CASSSADRGAEKLFF. CDR3 in DNA: TGCGCCAGCAGCTCGGCGGACAGGGGGGCTGAAAAACTGTTTTTT.

This clone was counted a single time. The chain carries TRBV7-9 and TRBJ2-5; D may match TRBD1 or TRBD2 (6 bases each). Trimming left V 5 bases short and J 5 bases short, with 15 bases between. Germline CDR1 SEHNR, CDR2 FQNEAQ (reference sequence). The CDR3 spans 14 residues. The CDR3 DNA reads TGTGCCAGCAGCCTTAAGGGGGGCGCGGAGACCCAGTACTTC. This encodes CASSLKGGAETQYF.

The chain combines TRBV29-1 with TRBJ1-2; 7 bases agree with TRBD1. The J segment lost 1 base and the V segment lost 4 bases, leaving 6 bases of the junction unmatched. The CDR3 spans 14 residues. Germline V gene sequence: CDR1 SQVTM, CDR2 ANQGSEA. The CDR3 nucleotides are TGCAGCGTTGTGGGGACAGTTAATAACTATGGCTACACCTTC. As protein: CSVVGTVNNYGYTF.

This sequence joins TRBV28 and TRBJ1-4; D unresolved. The CDR3 has 16 residues. Germline V gives CDR1 MDHEN, CDR2 SYDVKM. V lost 3 bases, J lost 5 bases, and 16 bases lay in between. The CDR3 bases are TGTGCCAGCAGTTTCAATGGTCCCTCAGAAAATGAAAAACTGTTTTTT. Its translation is CASSFNGPSENEKLFF.

The chain recombines TRBV9 with TRBJ1-6; D is unclear. Per the germline V gene, CDR1 is SGDLS and CDR2 is YYNGEE. The CDR3 spans 16 residues. Trimming took off 3 bases at V and 5 bases at J, with 15 bases between the two ends. CDR3 protein: CASSAHRDHDNSPLHF. CDR3 bases: TGTGCCAGCAGCGCCCACAGAGACCATGATAATTCACCCCTCCACTTT.

The rearrangement uses TRBV7-2 and TRBJ2-2, with TRBD1 matching 7 bases. Germline loops: CDR1 SGHTA, CDR2 FQGNSA. The CDR3 extends over 16 amino acids. V lost 0 bases, J lost 2 bases, and 3 bases stayed unmatched. CDR3 amino acids: CASSLAGGSNTGELFF. The CDR3 bases are TGTGCCAGCAGCTTAGCAGGGGGCAGTAACACCGGGGAGCTGTTTTTT. Full variable domain (rest looked up from reference TRBV7-2 and TRBJ2-2): GAGVSQSPSNKVTEKGKDVELRCDPISGHTALYWYRQSLGQGLEFLIYFQGNSAPDKSGLPSDRFSAERTGGSVSTLTIQRTQQEDSAVYLCASSLAGGSNTGELFFGEGSRLTVL.

This chain uses TRBV6-5 with TRBJ2-1; D unresolved. The CDR3 consists of 14 residues. The V end lost 7 bases, the J end lost 9 bases, and 19 bases lay between the germline ends. CDR1 MNHEY and CDR2 SVGAGI come from the germline V gene. The chain's CDR3 is CASTRVSVGGEQFF. In DNA, the CDR3 is TGTGCCAGCACCCGGGTGTCGGTGGGTGGTGAGCAGTTCTTC.

The chain recombines TRBV28 with TRBJ2-7, with 9 bases matching TRBD1. CDR1 and CDR2 from the germline V gene are MDHEN and SYDVKM. Trimming cost V 7 bases and J 7 bases; bases outside gene matches: 11. The CDR3 loop spans 14 amino acids. The CDR3 here is CASNRGQGLREQYF. The CDR3 region has the DNA TGTGCCAGCAACCGAGGACAGGGGTTGAGGGAGCAGTACTTC.

V and J are TRBV27 and TRBJ2-1, with 8 bases identical to TRBD1. The junction had 5 bases not matched to a gene; V was cut back by 8 bases and J by 2 bases. CDR3 length: 14 amino acids. Germline values: CDR1 MNHEY, CDR2 SMNVEV (reference sequence). The CDR3 spells CASARDRPYNEQFF. CDR3 sequence (DNA): TGTGCCAGCGCCCGGGACAGGCCCTACAATGAGCAGTTCTTC.

Only one count was recorded for this clone. V and J are TRBV7-9 and TRBJ1-1; weak D call: TRBD1 (5 bases). This CDR3 spans 13 amino acids. V lost 2 bases to trimming and J lost 8 bases, with 12 bases between them. Germline CDR1 reads SEHNR; CDR2 reads FQNEAQ (reference sequence). The CDR3 coding sequence is TGTGCCAGCAGCTTAAGGGGAGGGCCCGAAGCTTTCTTT. Translation gives CASSLRGGPEAFF.

The V gene is TRBV7-3, the J gene TRBJ1-2; D gene uncertain. Germline-derived CDR1 and CDR2 are SGHTA and FQGTGA. The CDR3 runs to 15 residues. V lost 5 bases, J lost 4 bases, and 17 bases lay in between. This CDR3 is CASSTRPGLVYGYTF. The CDR3 DNA follows: TGTGCCAGCAGCACCCGGCCAGGTTTAGTCTATGGCTACACCTTC.

The genes are TRBV29-1 and TRBJ1-2; possible D gene TRBD1, 6 bases. The V and J ends lost 6 bases and 7 bases respectively, with 12 bases between them. CDR1 and CDR2 from the germline V gene are SQVTM and ANQGSEA. The CDR3 loop spans 11 amino acids. CDR3 sequence reads: CSVPGAGGYTF. DNA for the CDR3: TGCAGCGTGCCAGGGGCTGGTGGCTACACCTTC.